The T cell receptor (beta chain) under discussion was sequenced for a study of blood T cell repertoires in COVID-19. Across the study: The origin of the acute and convalescent COVID-19 samples was the United States, Italy and Spain. From T cells, B-cell-depleted T cells, or PBMCs came the material, which was cDNA or gDNA.

Profiling relied on immunoSEQ multiplex PCR, and the TCRdb table lists in-frame clones only, not all of them. The data show roughly 260,000 clones, 70% to 85% seen once. The sequenced sample consisted of peripheral blood. This clonotype originated in a woman aged 40 to 50 with active or convalescent COVID-19.

In nucleotides, the CDR3 is TGTGCCAGCAGCTGGAACGGGGGGGCCTCTTCGAATGAGCAGTTCTTC. Translated: CASSWNGGASSNEQFF. This rearrangement joins TRBV7-3 to TRBJ2-1, with 8 bases matching TRBD2. The CDR3 contains 16 residues. In germline, CDR1 is SGHTA, CDR2 FQGTGA. The V gene end was trimmed by 4 bases and the J gene end by 7 bases; junction bases not matched to a gene: 12.